The rows below give T cell receptor beta chains drawn from one sample of a study of T cell responses to AZD1222 COVID-19 vaccine. Assay: immunoSEQ multiplex PCR; the TCRdb copy retains only in-frame clones and omits some. The data show some 180,000 clones, around 90% seen once. The specimen was peripheral blood, collected 28 days after the second AZD1222 dose. These receptors were obtained from an adult who received the AZD1222 COVID-19 vaccine. CDR3s include the opening cysteine and the closing phenylalanine or tryptophan. D genes are given only for firm matches. Clone size, where shown, is once, few, many, or a class for clones that have expanded.

V	size	D	J	CDR3	DNA
TRBV5-1	-	-	TRBJ1-2	CASSLGTNFYGYTF	TGCGCCAGCAGCTTGGGGACAAATTTCTATGGCTACACCTTC
TRBV18	once	-	TRBJ2-7	CASSPGPIPLYEQYF	TGTGCCAGCTCACCAGGCCCGATCCCTCTCTACGAGCAGTACTTC
TRBV27	once	-	TRBJ1-2	CASSPLDKAVLAYTF	TGTGCCAGCAGTCCACTAGACAAGGCGGTCTTAGCCTACACCTTC
TRBV18	-	TRBD2	TRBJ2-7	CASSPPGSSGRAYEQYF	TGTGCCAGCTCACCACCGGGATCTAGCGGGAGAGCCTACGAGCAGTACTTC
TRBV5-1	once	-	TRBJ2-1	CASSLDRPSYNEQFF	TGCGCCAGCAGCTTGGACAGGCCCTCCTACAATGAGCAGTTCTTC
TRBV6-2/TRBV6-3	-	-	TRBJ2-2	CASSKRDWNTGELFF	TGTGCCAGCAGCAAAAGGGATTGGAACACCGGGGAGCTGTTTTTT
TRBV2	-	-	TRBJ1-5	CASSGTGGNQPQHF	TGTGCCAGCAGTGGGACCGGGGGCAATCAGCCCCAGCATTTT
TRBV3-1/TRBV3-2	-	TRBD1	TRBJ1-5	CASSHSGTAGEPQHF	TGTGCCAGCAGCCATTCCGGGACAGCAGGGGAGCCCCAGCATTTT
TRBV29-1	few	-	TRBJ1-5	CSATIGGGQPQHF	TGCAGCGCCACCATAGGGGGAGGGCAGCCCCAGCATTTT
TRBV3-1/TRBV3-2	-	TRBD1	TRBJ1-6	CASSLGQGRSPLHF	TGTGCCAGCAGCCTGGGACAGGGACGATCACCCCTCCACTTT
TRBV2	-	TRBD1	TRBJ1-2	CASRATFTGGSNGYTF	TGTGCCAGCAGAGCTACATTTACAGGGGGCTCAAATGGCTACACCTTC
TRBV13	-	TRBD1	TRBJ1-1	CASSLQGARTEAFF	TGTGCCAGCAGCTTACAGGGGGCAAGGACTGAAGCTTTCTTT
TRBV12-3/TRBV12-4	-	-	TRBJ1-5	CASSLESDQPQHF	TGTGCCAGCAGTTTAGAATCGGATCAGCCCCAGCATTTT
TRBV10-1	-	-	TRBJ2-1	CASSERNEQFF	TGCGCCAGCAGTGAGCGAAATGAGCAGTTCTTC
TRBV7-6	-	-	TRBJ2-5	CASSSTGDLDGTQYF	TGTGCCAGCAGCTCCACAGGGGACTTGGATGGGACCCAGTACTTC
TRBV11-2	-	TRBD1	TRBJ1-1	CASSSRDRGLRAFF	TGTGCCAGCAGCTCCCGGGACAGGGGGCTCAGAGCTTTCTTT
TRBV7-2	-	TRBD1	TRBJ1-2	CASSFLQGKDGYTF	TGTGCCAGCAGCTTTTTACAGGGGAAAGATGGCTACACCTTC
TRBV5-5	-	TRBD2	TRBJ2-5	CASSLAFGGTETQYF	TGTGCCAGCAGCTTGGCCTTCGGGGGGACGGAGACCCAGTACTTC
TRBV5-4	-	-	TRBJ1-2	CASSPGLGGYTF	TGTGCCAGCAGCCCAGGGTTAGGCGGCTACACCTTC
TRBV10-3	-	-	TRBJ2-5	CAISGAQYQETQYF	TGTGCCATCAGTGGCGCTCAGTACCAAGAGACCCAGTACTTC
TRBV7-2	-	-	TRBJ2-7	CASSFQQGDYEQYF	TGTGCCAGCAGCTTTCAACAGGGAGACTACGAGCAGTACTTC
TRBV6-5	-	TRBD1	TRBJ2-3	CASSYSTGPDTQYF	TGTGCCAGCAGTTACTCGACAGGGCCAGATACGCAGTATTTT
TRBV5-4	-	TRBD2	TRBJ2-5	CASSLLAGEETQYF	TGTGCCAGCAGCTTACTAGCGGGGGAAGAGACCCAGTACTTC
TRBV28	-	TRBD1	TRBJ2-7	CASRRTGSGQYF	TGTGCCAGCAGACGGACAGGGTCTGGGCAGTACTTC
TRBV29-1	once	-	TRBJ2-2	CSVASGQSGELFF	TGCAGCGTTGCTTCCGGACAATCCGGGGAGCTGTTTTTT
TRBV2	-	TRBD2	TRBJ2-7	CASSESRTSGGGKQYF	TGTGCCAGCAGTGAATCCCGGACTAGCGGAGGGGGAAAGCAGTACTTC
TRBV6-4	-	-	TRBJ1-1	CASSAFLNTEAFF	TGTGCCAGCAGTGCTTTTCTCAACACTGAAGCTTTCTTT
TRBV2	once	-	TRBJ1-6	CASSERSSYNSPLHF	TGTGCCAGCAGTGAGAGGAGCTCCTATAATTCACCCCTCCACTTT
TRBV6-5	-	-	TRBJ2-7	CASRDTYEQYF	TGTGCCAGCAGGGACACATACGAGCAGTACTTC
TRBV6-5	-	TRBD2	TRBJ2-3	CASSRTSGTDSQYF	TGTGCCAGCAGTAGGACTAGCGGCACAGATTCGCAGTATTTT
TRBV19	once	TRBD1	TRBJ2-7	CASSPTGTGTSYEQYF	TGTGCCAGTAGCCCGACCGGGACAGGGACATCCTACGAGCAGTACTTC
TRBV9	-	-	TRBJ1-2	CASSVQGMYTF	TGTGCCAGCAGCGTCCAGGGGATGTACACCTTC
TRBV7-9	-	-	TRBJ1-1	CASSLAIETAPAFF	TGTGCCAGCAGCTTAGCTATCGAGACAGCGCCAGCTTTCTTT
TRBV28	-	-	TRBJ1-6	CASTIPGTLYPLHF	TGTGCCAGCACCATCCCCGGGACACTTTATCCCCTCCACTTT
TRBV3-1/TRBV3-2	-	-	TRBJ2-7	CASSQGRVIGAYEQYF	TGTGCCAGCAGCCAAGGCAGAGTGATAGGAGCCTACGAGCAGTACTTC
TRBV3-1/TRBV3-2	-	TRBD1	TRBJ1-3	CASSQEGRGGPNTIYF	TGTGCCAGCAGCCAAGAAGGCCGAGGGGGCCCAAACACCATATATTTT
TRBV7-6	-	-	TRBJ2-7	CASSLGVAFEEEQYF	TGTGCCAGCAGCTTAGGGGTGGCGTTCGAGGAAGAGCAGTACTTC
TRBV25-1	-	TRBD1	TRBJ1-3	CASKRDSSGNTIYF	TGTGCCAGCAAGAGGGACAGCTCTGGAAACACCATATATTTT
TRBV27	-	TRBD1	TRBJ2-7	CASIPGQGAYEQYF	TGTGCCAGCATCCCCGGACAGGGGGCTTACGAGCAGTACTTC
TRBV28	-	TRBD2	TRBJ2-7	CASSFPTSGSQSSYEQYF	TGTGCCAGCAGTTTCCCCACTAGCGGGAGCCAGAGCTCCTACGAGCAGTACTTC
TRBV9	once	-	TRBJ1-5	CASSPGAEDYQPQHF	TGTGCCAGCAGCCCCGGTGCAGAAGACTATCAGCCCCAGCATTTT
TRBV12-3/TRBV12-4	-	-	TRBJ2-7	CASSFRREDEQYF	TGTGCCAGCAGTTTCCGCAGGGAAGACGAGCAGTACTTC
TRBV11-2	-	TRBD2	TRBJ2-2	CASSLSLAGVATGELFF	TGTGCCAGCAGCTTAAGCCTAGCGGGAGTTGCGACCGGGGAGCTGTTTTTT
TRBV7-2	-	-	TRBJ2-7	CASSPQVGPYEQYF	TGTGCCAGCAGCCCCCAGGTCGGCCCCTACGAGCAGTACTTC